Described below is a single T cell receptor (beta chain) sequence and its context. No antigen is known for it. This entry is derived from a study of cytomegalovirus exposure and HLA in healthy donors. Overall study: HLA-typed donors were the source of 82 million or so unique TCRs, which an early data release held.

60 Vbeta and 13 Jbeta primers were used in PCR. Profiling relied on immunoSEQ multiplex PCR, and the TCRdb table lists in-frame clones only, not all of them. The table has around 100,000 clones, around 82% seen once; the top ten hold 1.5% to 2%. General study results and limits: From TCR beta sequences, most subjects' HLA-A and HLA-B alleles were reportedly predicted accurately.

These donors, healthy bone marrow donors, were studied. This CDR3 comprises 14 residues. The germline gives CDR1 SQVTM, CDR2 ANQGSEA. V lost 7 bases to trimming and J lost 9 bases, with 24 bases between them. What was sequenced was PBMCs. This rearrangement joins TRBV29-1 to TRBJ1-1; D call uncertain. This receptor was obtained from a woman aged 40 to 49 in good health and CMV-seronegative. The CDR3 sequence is CSAAEVSRRGKAFF. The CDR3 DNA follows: TGCAGCGCCGCTGAAGTGAGCCGGCGGGGAAAAGCTTTCTTT.